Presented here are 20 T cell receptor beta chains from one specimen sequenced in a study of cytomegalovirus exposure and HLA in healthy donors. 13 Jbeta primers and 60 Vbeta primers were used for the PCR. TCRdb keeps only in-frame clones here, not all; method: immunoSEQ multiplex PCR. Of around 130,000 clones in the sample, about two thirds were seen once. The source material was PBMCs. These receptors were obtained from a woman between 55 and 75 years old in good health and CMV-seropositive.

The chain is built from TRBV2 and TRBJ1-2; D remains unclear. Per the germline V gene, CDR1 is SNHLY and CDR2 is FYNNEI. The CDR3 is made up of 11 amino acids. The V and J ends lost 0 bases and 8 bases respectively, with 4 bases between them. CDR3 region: CASSEARGYTF. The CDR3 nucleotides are TGTGCCAGCAGTGAAGCGCGCGGCTACACCTTC.

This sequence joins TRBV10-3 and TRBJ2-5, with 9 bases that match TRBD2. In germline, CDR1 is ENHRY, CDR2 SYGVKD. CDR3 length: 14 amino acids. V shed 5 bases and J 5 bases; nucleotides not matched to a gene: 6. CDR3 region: CAISSVSGGETQYF. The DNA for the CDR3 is TGTGCCATCAGTTCTGTTAGCGGGGGCGAGACCCAGTACTTC.

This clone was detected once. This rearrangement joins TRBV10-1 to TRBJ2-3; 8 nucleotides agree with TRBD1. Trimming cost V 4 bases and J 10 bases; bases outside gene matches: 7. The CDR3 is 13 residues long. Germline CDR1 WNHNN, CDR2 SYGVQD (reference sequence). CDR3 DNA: TGCGCCAGCAGTGCCATGGGGGGACAGGCGCAGTATTTT. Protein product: CASSAMGGQAQYF.

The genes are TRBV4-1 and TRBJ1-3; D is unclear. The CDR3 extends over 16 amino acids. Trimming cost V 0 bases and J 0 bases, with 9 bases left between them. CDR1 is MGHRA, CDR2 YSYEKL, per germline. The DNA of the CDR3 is TGCGCCAGCAGCCAAGAGCGGCGGTACTCTGGAAACACCATATATTTT. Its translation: CASSQERRYSGNTIYF.

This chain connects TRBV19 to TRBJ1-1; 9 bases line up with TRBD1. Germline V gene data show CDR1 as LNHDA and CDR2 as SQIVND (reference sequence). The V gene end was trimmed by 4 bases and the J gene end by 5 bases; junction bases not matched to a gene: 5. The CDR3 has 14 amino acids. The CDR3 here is CASSRTGEKTEAFF. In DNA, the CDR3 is TGTGCCAGTAGTAGGACAGGGGAAAAGACTGAAGCTTTCTTT.

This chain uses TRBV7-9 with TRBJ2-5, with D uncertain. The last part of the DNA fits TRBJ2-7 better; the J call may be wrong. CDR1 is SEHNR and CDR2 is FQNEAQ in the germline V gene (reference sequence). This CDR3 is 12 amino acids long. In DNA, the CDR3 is TGTGCCAGCAGCCTAGGAACCTACGAGCAGTACTTC. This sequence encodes CASSLGTYEQYF.

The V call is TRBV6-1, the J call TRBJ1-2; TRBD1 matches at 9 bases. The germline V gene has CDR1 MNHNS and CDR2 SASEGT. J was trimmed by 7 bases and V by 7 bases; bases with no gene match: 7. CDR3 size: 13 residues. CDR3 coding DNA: TGTGCCAGCACCGAACAGGGGGCGGGTGGCTACACCTTC. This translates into CASTEQGAGGYTF.

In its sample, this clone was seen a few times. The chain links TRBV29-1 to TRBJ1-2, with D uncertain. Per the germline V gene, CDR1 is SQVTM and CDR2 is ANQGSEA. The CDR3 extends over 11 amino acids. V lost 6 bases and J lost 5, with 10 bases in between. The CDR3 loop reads CSVLATYGYTF. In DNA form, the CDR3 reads TGCAGCGTCTTAGCTACTTATGGCTACACCTTC.

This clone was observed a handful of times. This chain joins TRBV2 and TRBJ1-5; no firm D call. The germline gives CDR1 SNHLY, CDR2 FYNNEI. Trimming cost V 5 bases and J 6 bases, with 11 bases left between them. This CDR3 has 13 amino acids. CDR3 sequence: CASSIPGTQPQHF. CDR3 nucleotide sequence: TGTGCCAGCAGTATTCCAGGCACTCAGCCCCAGCATTTT.

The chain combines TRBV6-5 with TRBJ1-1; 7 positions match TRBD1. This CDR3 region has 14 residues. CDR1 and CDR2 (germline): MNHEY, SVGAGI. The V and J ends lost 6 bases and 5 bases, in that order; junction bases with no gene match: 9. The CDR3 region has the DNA TGTGCCAGCAGGACTACAGGGGAAAGGACTGAAGCTTTCTTT. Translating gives CASRTTGERTEAFF.

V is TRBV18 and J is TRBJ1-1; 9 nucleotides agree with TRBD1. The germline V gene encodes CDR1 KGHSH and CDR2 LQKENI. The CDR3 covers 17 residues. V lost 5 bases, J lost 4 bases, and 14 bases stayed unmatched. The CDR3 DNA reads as TGTGCCAGCTCAGATGGACAGGGGAGAGGGGCAAGCACTGAAGCTTTCTTT. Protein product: CASSDGQGRGASTEAFF. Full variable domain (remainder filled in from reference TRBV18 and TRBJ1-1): NAGVMQNPRHLVRRRGQEARLRCSPMKGHSHVYWYRQLPEEGLKFMVYLQKENIIDESGMPKERFSAEFPKEGPSILRIQQVVRGDSAAYFCASSDGQGRGASTEAFFGQGTRLTVV.

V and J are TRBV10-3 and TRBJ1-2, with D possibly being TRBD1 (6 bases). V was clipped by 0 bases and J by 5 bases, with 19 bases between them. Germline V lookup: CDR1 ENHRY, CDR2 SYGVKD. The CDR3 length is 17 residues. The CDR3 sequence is CAISESTSSEGGYGYTF. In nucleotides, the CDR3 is TGTGCCATCAGTGAGTCTACGTCTAGTGAGGGGGGGTATGGCTACACCTTC.

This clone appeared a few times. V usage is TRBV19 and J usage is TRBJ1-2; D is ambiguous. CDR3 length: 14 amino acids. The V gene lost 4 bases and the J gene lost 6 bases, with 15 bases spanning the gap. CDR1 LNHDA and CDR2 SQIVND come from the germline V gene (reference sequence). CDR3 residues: CASSKWGELDGYTF. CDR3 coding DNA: TGTGCCAGTAGTAAGTGGGGAGAACTTGATGGCTACACCTTC.

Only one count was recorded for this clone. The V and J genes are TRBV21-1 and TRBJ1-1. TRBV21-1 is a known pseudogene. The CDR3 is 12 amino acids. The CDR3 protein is CASSSRDTEAFF. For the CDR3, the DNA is TGTGCCAGCAGCTCCCGGGATACTGAAGCTTTCTTT.

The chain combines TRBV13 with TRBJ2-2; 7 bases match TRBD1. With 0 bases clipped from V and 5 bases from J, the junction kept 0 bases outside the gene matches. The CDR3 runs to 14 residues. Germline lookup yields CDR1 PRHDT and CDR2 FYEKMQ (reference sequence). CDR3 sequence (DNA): TGTGCCAGCAGCTTAGGGACAGGGACCGGGGAGCTGTTTTTT. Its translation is CASSLGTGTGELFF.

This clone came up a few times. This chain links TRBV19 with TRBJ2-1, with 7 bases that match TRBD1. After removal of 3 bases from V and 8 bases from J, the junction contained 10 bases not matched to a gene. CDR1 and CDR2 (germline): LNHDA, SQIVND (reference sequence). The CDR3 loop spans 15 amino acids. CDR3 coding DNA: TGTGCCAGTAGTATTAAGGACAGGACACGCGATGAGCAGTTCTTC. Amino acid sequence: CASSIKDRTRDEQFF.

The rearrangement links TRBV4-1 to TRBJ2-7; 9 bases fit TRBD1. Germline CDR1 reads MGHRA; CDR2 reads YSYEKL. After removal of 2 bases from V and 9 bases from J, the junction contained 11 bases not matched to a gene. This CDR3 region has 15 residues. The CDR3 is CASSQPGTGSYTQYF. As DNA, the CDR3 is TGCGCCAGCAGCCAACCCGGGACAGGGAGCTATACGCAGTACTTC.

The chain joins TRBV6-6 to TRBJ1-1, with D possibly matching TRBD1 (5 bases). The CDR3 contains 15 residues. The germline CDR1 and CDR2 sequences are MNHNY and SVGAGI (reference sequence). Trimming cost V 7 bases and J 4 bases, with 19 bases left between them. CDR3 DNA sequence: TGTGCCAGCACTTTGAACTCCCGCGGGGGCACTGAAGCTTTCTTT. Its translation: CASTLNSRGGTEAFF.

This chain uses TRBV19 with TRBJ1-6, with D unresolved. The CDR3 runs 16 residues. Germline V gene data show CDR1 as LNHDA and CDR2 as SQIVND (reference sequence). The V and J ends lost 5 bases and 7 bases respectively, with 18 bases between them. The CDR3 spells CASSSPTPMINSPLHF. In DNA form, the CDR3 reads TGTGCCAGTAGTTCTCCGACTCCTATGATCAATTCACCCCTCCACTTT.

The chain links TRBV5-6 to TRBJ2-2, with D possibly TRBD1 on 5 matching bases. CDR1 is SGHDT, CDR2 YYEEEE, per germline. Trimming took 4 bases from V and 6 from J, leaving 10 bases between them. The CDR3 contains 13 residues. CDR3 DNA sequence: TGTGCCAGCAGCCCCTCAGGGTCCGGGGAGCTGTTTTTT. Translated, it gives CASSPSGSGELFF.